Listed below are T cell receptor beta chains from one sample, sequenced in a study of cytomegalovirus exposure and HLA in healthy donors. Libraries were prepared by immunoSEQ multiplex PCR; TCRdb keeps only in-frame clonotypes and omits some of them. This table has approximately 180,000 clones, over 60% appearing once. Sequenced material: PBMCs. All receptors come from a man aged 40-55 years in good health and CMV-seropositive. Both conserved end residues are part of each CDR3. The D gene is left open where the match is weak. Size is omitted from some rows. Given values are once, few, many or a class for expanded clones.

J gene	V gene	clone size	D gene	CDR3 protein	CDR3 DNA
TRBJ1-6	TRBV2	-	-	CASSLRALGGYSPLHF	TGTGCCAGCAGTCTCCGGGCCTTGGGGGGATATTCACCCCTCCACTTT
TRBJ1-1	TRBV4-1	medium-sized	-	CASSQDTGVAKAFF	TGCGCCAGCAGCCAAGATACCGGGGTTGCGAAAGCTTTCTTT
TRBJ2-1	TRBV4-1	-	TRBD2	CASSQGGGPYNEQFF	TGCGCCAGCAGCCAAGGGGGAGGGCCCTACAATGAGCAGTTCTTC
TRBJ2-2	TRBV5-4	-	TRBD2	CASSLPSGNTGELFF	TGTGCCAGCAGCTTGCCTAGCGGTAACACCGGGGAGCTGTTTTTT
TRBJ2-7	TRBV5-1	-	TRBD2	CASSSSLAGAYEQYF	TGCGCCAGCAGCTCCAGCCTAGCGGGAGCCTACGAGCAGTACTTC
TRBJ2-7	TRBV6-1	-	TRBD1	CASTPRDRGRDEQYF	TGTGCCAGCACCCCACGAGACAGGGGTCGGGACGAGCAGTACTTC
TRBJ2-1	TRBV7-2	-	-	CASSLAGPYNEQFF	TGTGCCAGCAGCTTAGCGGGCCCGTACAATGAGCAGTTCTTC
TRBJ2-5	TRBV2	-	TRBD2	CASSSTSGSRETQYF	TGTGCCAGCAGCTCGACTAGCGGGAGCAGGGAGACCCAGTACTTC
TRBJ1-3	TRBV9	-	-	CASSVGHGGNTIYF	TGTGCCAGCAGCGTAGGACACGGAGGAAACACCATATATTTT
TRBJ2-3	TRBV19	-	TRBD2	CASGRAGVSDTQYF	TGTGCCAGCGGCCGGGCGGGAGTAAGCGATACGCAGTATTTT
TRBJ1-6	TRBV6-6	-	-	CASSYENSPLHF	TGTGCCAGCAGTTACGAGAATTCACCCCTCCACTTT
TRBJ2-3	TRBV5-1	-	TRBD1	CASSYGQVETDTQYF	TGCGCCAGCAGCTACGGACAGGTTGAGACAGATACGCAGTATTTT
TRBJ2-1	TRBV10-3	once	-	CAINQGSSYNEQFF	TGTGCCATCAATCAGGGAAGCTCCTACAATGAGCAGTTCTTC
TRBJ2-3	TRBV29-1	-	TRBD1	CSVARDSSDTQYF	TGCAGCGTTGCCCGGGACAGTTCAGATACGCAGTATTTT
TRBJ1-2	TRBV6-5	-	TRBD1	CASSYRDRGLTF	TGTGCCAGCAGTTACAGGGACAGGGGGCTTACCTTC
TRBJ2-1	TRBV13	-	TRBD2	CASSLLSGRGNEQFF	TGTGCCAGCAGCTTACTCAGCGGGAGGGGCAATGAGCAGTTCTTC
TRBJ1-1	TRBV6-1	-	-	CASSVEGWGTEAFF	TGTGCCAGCAGTGTGGAGGGGTGGGGCACTGAAGCTTTCTTT
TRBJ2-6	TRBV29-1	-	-	CSASQGSLSGANVLTF	TGCAGCGCCTCACAGGGATCCCTCTCTGGGGCCAACGTCCTGACTTTC
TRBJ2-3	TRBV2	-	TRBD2	CASSNLLAGYTDTQYF	TGTGCCAGCAGTAACTTACTAGCGGGATACACAGATACGCAGTATTTT
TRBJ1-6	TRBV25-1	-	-	CASSDQFSPLHF	TGTGCCAGCAGTGACCAGTTTTCACCCCTCCACTTT
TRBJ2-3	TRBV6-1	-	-	CASSELATSTDTQYF	TGTGCCAGCAGTGAATTGGCAACAAGCACAGATACGCAGTATTTT
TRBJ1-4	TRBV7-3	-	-	CASSLTGGTNEKLFF	TGTGCCAGCAGCTTAACAGGGGGTACTAATGAAAAACTGTTTTTT
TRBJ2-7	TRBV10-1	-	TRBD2	CASSLSGRNEQYF	TGCGCCAGCAGTTTGAGCGGGAGGAACGAGCAGTACTTC
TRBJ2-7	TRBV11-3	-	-	CASSLGLSFYGEQYF	TGTGCCAGCAGCTTAGGGTTGTCCTTTTACGGCGAGCAGTACTTC
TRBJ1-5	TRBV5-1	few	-	CASSVDSYNQPQHF	TGCGCCAGCAGCGTAGACAGCTACAATCAGCCCCAGCATTTT
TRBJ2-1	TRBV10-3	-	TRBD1	CASGAGGDSYNEQFF	TGTGCCAGCGGGGCAGGGGGCGACTCCTACAATGAGCAGTTCTTC
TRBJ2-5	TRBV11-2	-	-	CASSLGRETQYF	TGTGCCAGCAGCTTAGGGCGGGAGACCCAGTACTTC
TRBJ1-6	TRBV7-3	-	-	CASSLSGNYNSPLHF	TGTGCCAGCAGCTTATCAGGGAACTATAATTCACCCCTCCACTTT
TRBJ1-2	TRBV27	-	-	CASSLSGGYYGYTF	TGTGCCAGCAGTTTATCGGGCGGGTACTATGGCTACACCTTC
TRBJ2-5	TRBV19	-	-	CASRLRGQETQYF	TGTGCCAGTAGGTTACGGGGGCAAGAGACCCAGTACTTC
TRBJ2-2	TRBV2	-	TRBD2	CASRGLAGAAGELFF	TGTGCCAGCAGGGGACTAGCGGGAGCGGCCGGGGAGCTGTTTTTT
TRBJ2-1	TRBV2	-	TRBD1	CASSRTGAGYNEQFF	TGTGCCAGCAGTCGGACAGGGGCGGGCTACAATGAGCAGTTCTTC
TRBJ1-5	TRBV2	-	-	CASSESGGETGQPQHF	TGTGCCAGCAGTGAATCGGGGGGAGAAACAGGTCAGCCCCAGCATTTT
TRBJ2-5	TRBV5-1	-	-	CASSLGQAQETQYF	TGCGCCAGCAGCTTGGGTCAGGCACAAGAGACCCAGTACTTC
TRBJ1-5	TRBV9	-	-	CASSKDPGISNQPQHF	TGTGCCAGCAGCAAAGATCCGGGGATTAGCAATCAGCCCCAGCATTTT
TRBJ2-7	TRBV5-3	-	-	CASHDNRAEQYF	TGTGCCAGCCACGATAACAGGGCCGAGCAGTACTTC
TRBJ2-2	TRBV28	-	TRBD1	CASGTGGLGGELFF	TGTGCCAGCGGGACAGGGGGTTTGGGCGGGGAGCTGTTTTTT
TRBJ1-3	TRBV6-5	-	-	CASRLAYSGNTIYF	TGTGCCAGCCGATTGGCTTACTCTGGAAACACCATATATTTT
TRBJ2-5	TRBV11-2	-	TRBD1	CASSWLQAGDREYF	TGTGCCAGCAGCTGGTTACAAGCCGGGGACAGGGAGTACTTC
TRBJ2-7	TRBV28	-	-	CASFRPGKYEQYF	TGTGCCAGCTTTAGACCGGGGAAATACGAGCAGTACTTC
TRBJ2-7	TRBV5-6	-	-	CASSLGVRGAIYEQYF	TGTGCCAGCAGCTTGGGGGTTCGGGGGGCTATTTACGAGCAGTACTTC
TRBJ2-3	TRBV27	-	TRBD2	CASRLAGGVDTQYF	TGTGCCAGCAGGCTAGCGGGAGGGGTAGATACGCAGTATTTT
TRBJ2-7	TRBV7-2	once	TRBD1	CASSLSGQGASNGEQYF	TGTGCCAGCAGCTTATCGGGACAGGGGGCGAGTAATGGCGAGCAGTACTTC
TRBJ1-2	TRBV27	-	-	CASSPTAGSVYGYTF	TGTGCCAGCAGTCCCACAGCCGGGAGCGTCTATGGCTACACCTTC
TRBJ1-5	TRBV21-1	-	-	CASSTRDRVGNQPQHF	TGTGCCAGCAGCACCCGGGACAGGGTTGGCAATCAGCCCCAGCATTTT
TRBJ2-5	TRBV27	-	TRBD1	CASRGDRGEETQYF	TGTGCCAGCAGGGGGGACAGGGGTGAAGAGACCCAGTACTTC
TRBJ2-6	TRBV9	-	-	CASSVQGSGANVLTF	TGTGCCAGCAGCGTTCAGGGCAGTGGGGCCAACGTCCTGACTTTC
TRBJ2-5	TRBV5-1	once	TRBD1	CASSLAGTAEETQYF	TGCGCCAGCAGCTTGGCCGGGACAGCTGAAGAGACCCAGTACTTC
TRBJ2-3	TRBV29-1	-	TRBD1	CSVGTGGGRDTQYF	TGCAGCGTAGGGACAGGGGGCGGGCGGGATACGCAGTATTTT